This TCR beta chain was obtained from a study of cytomegalovirus exposure and HLA in healthy donors. In its sample, this clone was seen a few times. Trimming pared 4 bases from V and 1 base from J, leaving 8 bases between. The CDR3 covers 14 residues. The V gene's germline CDR1 is MNHNS and CDR2 SASEGT. The PCR made use of 60 Vbeta and 13 Jbeta primers. Libraries were prepared by immunoSEQ multiplex PCR; TCRdb keeps only in-frame clonotypes and omits some of them. The profile shows 100,000 or so clones, just over 75% of them singletons. This TCR was recovered from a man aged 40-55 years in good health and CMV-seropositive. The chain carries TRBV6-1 and TRBJ1-3; D ambiguous. The sample taken for sequencing was PBMCs. As DNA, the CDR3 is TGTGCCAGCAGTGCGGGAAGTTCTGGAAACACCATATATTTT. Translation: CASSAGSSGNTIYF.